Listed below are T cell receptor beta chains from one sample, sequenced in a study of blood T cell repertoires in COVID-19. Assay used: immunoSEQ multiplex PCR; TCRdb lists only in-frame clones, some missing. The table shows 300,000 to 450,000 clones, with about 90% occurring only once. Sequencing used peripheral blood. These receptors were obtained from a woman in her twenties or thirties with COVID-19, enrolled during active disease. The conserved cysteine and the conserved F or W are not part of the CDR3 here.

V gene,CDR3 protein
TRBV28,ASSLNDRTSTDTQY
TRBV6-1,ASSERGVSTDTQY
TRBV6-5,ASSYQYTGELF
TRBV7-9,ASRTGTSSEQF
TRBV28,ASSPGTRDGYGYT
TRBV19,ASSIPGLARYNEQF
TRBV18,ASSPPKDSLLNEQF
TRBV7-9,ASSLIILTSEQETQY
TRBV7-6,ASSPVRRSGKGTEAF
TRBV7-8,ATLAGAYNEQF
TRBV15,ATSRQGGKDTQY
TRBV7-9,ASSSEREKLF
TRBV7-2,ASSPTRDTYEQY
TRBV5-5,ASSFSLTSGARHNEQF
TRBV11-3,ASSRGGSGNTIY
TRBV4-3,ASSQDLGGGREDTQY
TRBV7-2,ASALSRDSPLH
TRBV12-3/TRBV12-4,ASSPRETQY
TRBV10-3,AISESGGTGKETQY
TRBV21-1,ASRKKRGDRKNYGYT
TRBV10-3,AISEQGASPEAF
TRBV3-1/TRBV3-2,ASSQNSLPVISGELF
TRBV28,ASSFRGIRTGSNEQF
TRBV30,AWRLQGEFTEAF
TRBV9,ASSPRRGGYT
TRBV5-8,ASSHRADTQY
TRBV4-3,ASSQVGQTVGGYT
TRBV6-2/TRBV6-3,ASSYTGGLAGDLSYEQY
TRBV13,ASSLGWTDNEKLF
TRBV7-8,ASSPSGARSEKLF
TRBV2,ASSDVGRTNEKLF
TRBV7-9,ASSPGRIYTGELF
TRBV6-5,ASSRESYNEQF
TRBV19,ASRGQGRDTQY
TRBV7-2,ASSPTGESTDTQY
TRBV15,ATSRDKGFQPQH
TRBV11-2,ASSAQGSGELF
TRBV2,ASSEARTGTGELF
TRBV7-2,ASSSLLIRDRGRDEQF
TRBV5-4,ASSSGGLAADNEQF
TRBV2,ASSEPKRVSNTGELF
TRBV7-9,ASSLSMHTEETQY
TRBV7-9,ASSLRGSDYEQY
TRBV7-9,ASSAGLGETQY
TRBV10-3,AISGTGENEQY
TRBV4-1,ASSPGQVNYGYT